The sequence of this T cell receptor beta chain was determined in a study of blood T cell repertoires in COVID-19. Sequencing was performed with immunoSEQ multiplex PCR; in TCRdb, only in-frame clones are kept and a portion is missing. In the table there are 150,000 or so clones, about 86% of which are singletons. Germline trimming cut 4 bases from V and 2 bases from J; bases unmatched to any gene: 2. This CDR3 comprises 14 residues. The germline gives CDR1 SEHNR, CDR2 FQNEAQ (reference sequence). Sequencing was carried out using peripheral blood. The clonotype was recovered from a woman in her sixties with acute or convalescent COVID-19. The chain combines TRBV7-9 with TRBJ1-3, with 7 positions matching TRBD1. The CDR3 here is CASSSDRAGNTIYF. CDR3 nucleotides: TGTGCCAGCAGCTCAGACAGGGCTGGAAACACCATATATTTT. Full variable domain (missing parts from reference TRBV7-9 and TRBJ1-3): DTGVSQNPRHKITKRGQNVTFRCDPISEHNRLYWYRQTLGQGPEFLTYFQNEAQLEKSRLLSDRFSAERPKGSFSTLEIQRTEQGDSAMYLCASSSDRAGNTIYFGEGSWLTVV.